This entry lists 30 T cell receptor delta chains sequenced from one sample in a study of Vδ1+ human thymocytes (dated by TCRdb to 2017 to 2018). The paper's findings and limits, for the study overall: The thymic TRG and TRD repertoires appeared highly polyclonal, with Gaussian CDR3 length distributions, in contrast to the oligoclonal repertoires of peripheral blood.

Their antigens remain unidentified. The sequencer listed for this sample is Illumina MiSeq. RNA extraction was carried out with the RNeasy mini kit, and reverse transcription was then done using Superscript III. CDR3 amplicons were generated by multiplex PCR with pooled V-gene forward primers and a constant-region reverse primer carrying Illumina adaptor overhangs. TCRdb called clones anew from the public reads via CATT; matching DNA rows were later pooled. Present in this sample are 54,000 or so delta-chain clones, about 16% of which were seen just once. In total, the top ten clones hold under 0.6% of the sample. Sequencing input: Vdelta1+ gamma-delta thymocytes from the thymus. The intended sense of this specimen's cell subset or site label: FACS-sorted CD3+ TCRalphabeta- TCRVdelta1+ TCRVdelta2- thymocytes. The receptor source for this set is a boy in the first two years of life who had congenital heart surgery.

This chain connects TRDV1 to TRDJ1, with 11 bases aligning to TRDD3. V trimming: 2 bases; J trimming: 0 bases; junction bases outside the gene matches: 20. This CDR3 is built from 22 residues. Germline loops: CDR1 TSWWSYY, CDR2 QGS. CDR3: CALGEILARSGGYSADTDKLIF. The CDR3 nucleotides are TGTGCTCTTGGGGAAATACTTGCGCGTTCTGGGGGATACTCGGCGGACACCGATAAACTCATCTTT.

The rearrangement joins TRDV1 to TRDJ1; D is possibly TRDD3 (6 bases). The CDR3 covers 19 residues. The germline CDR1 and CDR2 sequences are TSWWSYY and QGS. V was clipped by 6 bases and J by 11 bases, with 37 bases between them. DNA of the CDR3: TGTGCTCTTGGAGAAAATCTCCTCTCGCGGTGGGGATGGACCTTAGGGCTCATCTTT. It encodes CALGENLLSRWGWTLGLIF.

This clone was detected a few times. V gene TRDV1 combines with J gene TRDJ1; 7 positions match TRDD3. J gave up 0 bases and V 2 bases, and 9 bases lay outside the gene matches. CDR1 is TSWWSYY and CDR2 is QGS in the germline V gene. The CDR3 has 17 amino acids. Here the CDR3 reads CALGEVCWGLYTDKLIF. CDR3 DNA sequence: TGTGCTCTTGGGGAAGTTTGCTGGGGGCTTTACACCGATAAACTCATCTTT.

There are a few counts of this clone. This sequence joins TRDV1 and TRDJ1; 10 bases are shared with TRDD3. V gave up 2 bases and J gave up 0 bases; unmatched junction bases: 9. This CDR3 has 18 residues. The germline CDR1 and CDR2 sequences are TSWWSYY and QGS. CDR3 sequence (DNA): TGTGCTCTTGGGGAAAAGTACACTGGGGGATTATACACCGATAAACTCATCTTT. Translation: CALGEKYTGGLYTDKLIF.

This clone was found a few times. The rearrangement joins TRDV1 to TRDJ1; D call uncertain. The V and J ends lost 1 base and 11 bases respectively, with 11 bases between them. Germline V lookup: CDR1 TSWWSYY, CDR2 QGS. The CDR3 totals 12 residues. The CDR3 sequence: CALGEPRGPLIF. Written as DNA, the CDR3 is TGTGCTCTTGGGGAACCAAGAGGGCCCCTCATCTTT.

The chain uses TRDV1 and TRDJ1, with 7 bases aligning to TRDD3. V shed 3 bases, J shed 7 bases, and the junction held 14 bases outside the gene matches. CDR3 length equals 16 residues. Germline V gene data show CDR1 as TSWWSYY and CDR2 as QGS. CDR3 bases: TGTGCTCTTGGGGATTTCCCAGGGCTGGGGGTGGTTAAACTCATCTTT. Protein: CALGDFPGLGVVKLIF.

This clone was counted between two and nine times. The chain recombines TRDV1 with TRDJ1, with 8 bases lining up with TRDD3. The CDR3 is 21 residues long. Germline CDR1 and CDR2: TSWWSYY and QGS. V gave up 5 bases and J gave up 0 bases; unmatched junction bases: 23. CDR3 sequence reads: CALGFPFSGGIKSTYTDKLIF. In DNA, the CDR3 is TGTGCTCTTGGGTTCCCCTTTTCCGGGGGGATAAAATCCACGTACACCGATAAACTCATCTTT.

This clone was observed a few times. V is TRDV1 and J is TRDJ1, with TRDD3 matching 11 bases. In germline, CDR1 is TSWWSYY, CDR2 QGS. The trim removed 8 bases at V and 0 bases at J, leaving 17 bases unmatched. This CDR3 spans 19 amino acids. Written as DNA, the CDR3 is TGTGCTCTTTCTTCCTACTGTTGCTGGGGGATACCCAACACCGATAAACTCATCTTT. Translating it yields CALSSYCCWGIPNTDKLIF.

The chain recombines TRDV1 with TRDJ1, with TRDD2 as a possible D gene (5 bases). Germline-derived CDR1 and CDR2 are TSWWSYY and QGS. V lost 4 bases to trimming and J lost 4 bases, with 16 bases between them. This CDR3 region has 15 residues. In DNA form, the CDR3 reads TGTGCTCTTGGGGCCATATCTTCCGGATTCGATAAACTCATCTTT. Amino acid sequence: CALGAISSGFDKLIF.

The chain uses TRDV1 and TRDJ1; 13 positions agree with TRDD3. V dropped 0 bases and J dropped 4; count of bases not matched to a gene: 35. This CDR3 has 27 residues. Germline lookup yields CDR1 TSWWSYY and CDR2 QGS. In DNA, the CDR3 is TGTGCTCTTGGGGAACTATCTAGGGGCGCTCCTTCCCTTCGAAAACTGGGGGATACGCAACGGGACGATAAACTCATCTTT. Amino acids: CALGELSRGAPSLRKLGDTQRDDKLIF.

In its sample, this clone was seen a few times. The chain has TRDV1 and TRDJ1; TRDD3 matches 8 bases. The CDR3 sequence is 17 residues long. Germline CDR1 and CDR2: TSWWSYY and QGS. Unmatched junction bases numbered 14, after V lost 0 bases and J lost 8 bases. The CDR3 spells CALGELRPLTWGMKLIF. In nucleotides, the CDR3 is TGTGCTCTTGGGGAACTGAGGCCCCTAACTTGGGGGATGAAACTCATCTTT.

V is TRDV1 and J is TRDJ1; 11 bases are a match to TRDD3. The germline gives CDR1 TSWWSYY, CDR2 QGS. J lost 4 bases, V lost 4 bases, and 23 bases had no gene match. The CDR3 has 21 residues. The CDR3 bases are TGTGCTCTTGGGGCCCTTAAAGTATTCCTATTTGGGGGATACGACCACGATAAACTCATCTTT. Translation gives CALGALKVFLFGGYDHDKLIF.

The chain employs TRDV1 and TRDJ1, with 9 positions matching TRDD3. V was pared by 6 bases and J by 0 bases, with 23 bases of the junction left unmatched. Germline V gene sequence: CDR1 TSWWSYY, CDR2 QGS. The CDR3 extends over 21 amino acids. The chain's CDR3 is CALGRPSPDYWGTPDTDKLIF. CDR3 in DNA: TGTGCTCTTGGAAGGCCTTCGCCAGATTACTGGGGGACACCTGACACCGATAAACTCATCTTT.

This chain uses TRDV1 with TRDJ1; 9 bases agree with TRDD3. Trimming took 3 bases from V and 0 from J; bases not matched to a gene: 23. The length of the CDR3 is 22 residues. Germline CDR1 TSWWSYY, CDR2 QGS. In DNA form, the CDR3 reads TGTGCTCTTGGGGACTCGGCCTTCCTCAGGGGATACGCATGGGATTACACCGATAAACTCATCTTT. It specifies CALGDSAFLRGYAWDYTDKLIF.

This clone was picked up a small number of times. The chain recombines TRDV1 with TRDJ1; TRDD3 agrees at 11 bases. CDR3 size: 19 residues. Losses at the gene ends were 2 bases for V and 0 bases for J; bases not matched to a gene: 11. Per the germline V gene, CDR1 is TSWWSYY and CDR2 is QGS. The CDR3 nucleotides are TGTGCTCTTGGGGAAAGCGTGCCTGGGGGATACCTGTACACCGATAAACTCATCTTT. It codes for CALGESVPGGYLYTDKLIF.

The chain joins TRDV1 to TRDJ1; 9 bases match TRDD3. Germline trimming cut 4 bases from V and 2 bases from J; bases unmatched to any gene: 26. The CDR3 covers 22 residues. From germline, CDR1 is TSWWSYY and CDR2 QGS. The chain's CDR3 is CALGGPNASLGLGDYRTDKLIF. CDR3 nucleotides: TGTGCTCTTGGGGGGCCCAACGCCTCCCTAGGGCTGGGGGATTATAGGACCGATAAACTCATCTTT.

The genes are TRDV1 and TRDJ1; TRDD3 agrees at 8 bases. This CDR3 contains 22 residues. The trim removed 0 bases at V and 3 bases at J, leaving 24 bases unmatched. CDR1 is TSWWSYY, CDR2 QGS, per germline. CDR3 region: CALGELFLPRVLGARGADKLIF. CDR3 nucleotide sequence: TGTGCTCTTGGGGAACTATTCCTCCCTCGGGTACTGGGGGCCCGAGGGGCCGATAAACTCATCTTT.

The table lists this clone with a few counts. This chain connects TRDV2 to TRDJ1, with 10 bases aligning to TRDD3. Germline values: CDR1 GEAIGNYY, CDR2 EKD. V shed 4 bases, J shed 1 base, and the junction held 11 bases outside the gene matches. The CDR3 runs to 17 residues. The CDR3 region is CACEEVFGGYRTDKLIF. Here the CDR3 DNA reads TGTGCCTGTGAAGAGGTATTTGGGGGATACCGCACCGATAAACTCATCTTT.

This rearrangement joins TRDV1 to TRDJ1; D unresolved. In germline, CDR1 is TSWWSYY, CDR2 QGS. The CDR3 sequence is 17 residues long. V dropped 0 bases and J dropped 2 bases, with 16 bases sitting between them. CDR3 sequence reads: CALGELYLWRKTDKLIF. As DNA, the CDR3 is TGTGCTCTTGGGGAACTTTATCTCTGGAGGAAAACCGATAAACTCATCTTT.

In this sample, this clone turned up a few times. The gene calls are TRDV1 and TRDJ1, with 11 bases lining up with TRDD3. The V gene end was trimmed by 8 bases and the J gene end by 0 bases; junction bases not matched to a gene: 17. The germline CDR1 and CDR2 sequences are TSWWSYY and QGS. This CDR3 has 19 residues. CDR3 region: CALTSYPIWGIQDTDKLIF. The DNA for the CDR3 is TGTGCTCTTACTTCCTACCCCATCTGGGGGATACAGGACACCGATAAACTCATCTTT.

The V and J genes are TRDV1 and TRDJ1; D is tentatively TRDD2 or TRDD3 (5 bases each). Germline CDR1 and CDR2: TSWWSYY and QGS. The CDR3 totals 20 residues. With 1 base removed from V and 0 bases from J, the gap between germline ends came to 24 bases. In DNA, the CDR3 is TGTGCTCTTGGGGAACCACCCTTCGGAGCCCGGGGGGCGTACACCGATAAACTCATCTTT. Residues: CALGEPPFGARGAYTDKLIF.

This chain joins TRDV1 and TRDJ1, with D possibly TRDD2 on 6 matching bases. The germline CDR1 and CDR2 sequences are TSWWSYY and QGS. V lost 1 base, J lost 0 bases, and 27 bases lay in between. The CDR3 is made up of 21 amino acids. CDR3 in amino acids: CALGERSYEHPGLDYTDKLIF. Here the CDR3 DNA reads TGTGCTCTTGGGGAACGATCCTACGAGCATCCGGGGTTGGACTACACCGATAAACTCATCTTT.

About this clone itself: A read error may produce the germline difference seen at one junction end. This sequence joins TRDV1 and TRDJ1, with D perhaps TRDD3 (5 bases). Germline V gene lookup returns CDR1 TSWWSYY and CDR2 QGS. This CDR3 has 18 residues. CDR3 DNA sequence: TGTGCCCTTGGGGAACTGCGGTACTGGCCCAAGTACACCGATAAACTCATCTTT. Translated: CALGELRYWPKYTDKLIF.

Only a few counts were recorded for this clone. Relative to the germline gene, one junction end is altered; a read error may explain this. The rearrangement links TRDV1 to TRDJ1, with 11 nucleotides matching TRDD3. Germline V CDR1 and CDR2: TSWWSYY, QGS. The CDR3 has 24 residues. The CDR3 coding sequence is TGTGCTCTTGGGGAACAGTTAATGACCTCCTACGGATACTGGGGGATATTGTACACCAATAAACTCATCTTT. Its translation: CALGEQLMTSYGYWGILYTNKLIF.

This chain joins TRDV2 and TRDJ2; 12 bases map to TRDD3. Germline values: CDR1 GEAIGNYY, CDR2 EKD. V gave up 5 bases and J gave up 0 bases; unmatched junction bases: 15. The CDR3 covers 20 residues. The CDR3 coding sequence is TGTGCCTGTGGCCTGGGGGATACGCAGAGAGGTGCGGCTTTGACAGCACAACTCTTCTTT. It is translated as CACGLGDTQRGAALTAQLFF.

This rearrangement joins TRDV1 to TRDJ1; possible D gene TRDD2, 5 bases. The CDR3 covers 14 residues. Trimming removed 5 bases from V and 4 bases from J, with 14 bases in between. Germline V lookup: CDR1 TSWWSYY, CDR2 QGS. This chain's CDR3 is CALGPTRGDDKLIF. CDR3 in DNA: TGTGCTCTTGGGCCTACTCGGGGTGACGATAAACTCATCTTT.

The rearrangement uses TRDV1 and TRDJ1; TRDD3 matches 12 bases. This CDR3 has 21 amino acids. V trimming: 2 bases; J trimming: 4 bases; junction bases outside the gene matches: 20. From germline, CDR1 is TSWWSYY and CDR2 QGS. CDR3 nucleotides: TGTGCTCTTGGGGAAAAAAACTACGCAAAGTACTGGGGGATACTGGGCGATAAACTCATCTTT. The encoded protein is CALGEKNYAKYWGILGDKLIF.

This clone was picked up a small number of times. This sample includes further DNA sequences coding for the same CDR3. The V gene is TRDV1, the J gene TRDJ1; 10 nucleotides agree with TRDD3. The length of the CDR3 is 19 residues. V shed 2 bases and J 0 bases; nucleotides not matched to a gene: 12. Germline V gene data show CDR1 as TSWWSYY and CDR2 as QGS. As DNA, the CDR3 is TGTGCTCTTGGGGAATTGACCTGTTGTACTGGGGGATACACCGATAAACTCATCTTT. Translating it yields CALGELTCCTGGYTDKLIF.

This clone has just a few counts. The chain employs TRDV1 and TRDJ1; TRDD3 matches 7 bases. V lost 0 bases and J lost 0; bases outside the gene matches: 13. CDR1 and CDR2 from the germline V gene are TSWWSYY and QGS. The CDR3 loop spans 19 amino acids. This CDR3 is CALGELWGSEGAYTDKLIF. The CDR3 region has the DNA TGTGCTCTTGGGGAACTCTGGGGGTCGGAGGGGGCATACACCGATAAACTCATCTTT.

About this clone itself: One end of the junction varies from germline; a read error may be responsible. The same CDR3 also results from other DNA sequences found in this sample. The chain links TRDV1 to TRDJ1; TRDD3 aligns across 10 bases. The CDR3 has 21 residues. Per germline, CDR1 TSWWSYY and CDR2 QGS. This CDR3 reads CALGERSSYGGIRMYTDKLIF. In DNA form, the CDR3 reads TGTGCTCTTGGTGAACGGTCTTCCTACGGGGGGATACGCATGTACACCGATAAACTCATCTTT.